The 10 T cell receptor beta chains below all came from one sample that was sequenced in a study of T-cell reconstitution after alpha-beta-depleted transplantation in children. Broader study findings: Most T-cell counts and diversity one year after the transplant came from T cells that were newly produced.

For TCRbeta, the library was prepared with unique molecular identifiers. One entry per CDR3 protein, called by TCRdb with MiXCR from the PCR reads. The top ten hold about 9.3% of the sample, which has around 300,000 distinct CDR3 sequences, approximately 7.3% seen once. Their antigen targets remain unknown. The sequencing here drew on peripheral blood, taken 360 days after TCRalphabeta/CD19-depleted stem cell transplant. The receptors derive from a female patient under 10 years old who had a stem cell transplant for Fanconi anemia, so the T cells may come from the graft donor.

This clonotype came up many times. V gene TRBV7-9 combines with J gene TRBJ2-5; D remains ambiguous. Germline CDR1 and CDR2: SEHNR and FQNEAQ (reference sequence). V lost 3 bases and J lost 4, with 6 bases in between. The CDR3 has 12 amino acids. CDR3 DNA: TGTGCCAGCAGCTTTAGTGGAGAGACCCAGTACTTC. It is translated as CASSFSGETQYF.

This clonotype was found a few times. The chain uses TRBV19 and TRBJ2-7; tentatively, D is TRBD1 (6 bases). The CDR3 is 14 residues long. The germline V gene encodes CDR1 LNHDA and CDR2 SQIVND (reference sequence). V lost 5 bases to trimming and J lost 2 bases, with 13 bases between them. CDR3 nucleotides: TGTGCCAGTAGTGTAACAGGGATCCCCTACGAGCAGTACTTC. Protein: CASSVTGIPYEQYF.

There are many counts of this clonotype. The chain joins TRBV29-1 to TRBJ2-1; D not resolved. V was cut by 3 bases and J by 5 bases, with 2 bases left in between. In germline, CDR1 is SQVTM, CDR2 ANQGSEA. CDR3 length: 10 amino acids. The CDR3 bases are TGCAGCGTTGATCACAATGAGCAGTTCTTC. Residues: CSVDHNEQFF.

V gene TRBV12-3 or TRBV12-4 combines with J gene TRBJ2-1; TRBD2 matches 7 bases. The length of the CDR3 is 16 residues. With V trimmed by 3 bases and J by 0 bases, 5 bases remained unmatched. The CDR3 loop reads CASSFGGSSSYNEQFF. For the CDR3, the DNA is TGTGCCAGCAGTTTCGGGGGGTCCAGCTCCTACAATGAGCAGTTCTTC.

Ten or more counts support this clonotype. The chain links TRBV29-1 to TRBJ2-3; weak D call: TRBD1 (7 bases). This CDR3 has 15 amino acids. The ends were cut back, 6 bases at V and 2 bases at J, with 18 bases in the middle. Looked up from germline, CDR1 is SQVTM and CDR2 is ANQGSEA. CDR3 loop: CSVAGQQRVTDTQYF. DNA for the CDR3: TGCAGCGTCGCGGGACAGCAACGGGTCACAGATACGCAGTATTTT.

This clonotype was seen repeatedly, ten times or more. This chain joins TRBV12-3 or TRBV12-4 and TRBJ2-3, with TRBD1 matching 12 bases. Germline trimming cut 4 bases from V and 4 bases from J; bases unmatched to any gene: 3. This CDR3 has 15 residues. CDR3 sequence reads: CASSWGDRGPDTQYF. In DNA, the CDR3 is TGTGCCAGCAGTTGGGGGGACAGGGGGCCAGATACGCAGTATTTT.

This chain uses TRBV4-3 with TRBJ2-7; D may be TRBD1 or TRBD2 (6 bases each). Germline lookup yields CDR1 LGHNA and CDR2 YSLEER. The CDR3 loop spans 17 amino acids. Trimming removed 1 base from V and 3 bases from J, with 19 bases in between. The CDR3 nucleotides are TGCGCCAGCAGCCAAGGACTTTCGCGGGACACCAACTACGAGCAGTACTTC. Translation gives CASSQGLSRDTNYEQYF.

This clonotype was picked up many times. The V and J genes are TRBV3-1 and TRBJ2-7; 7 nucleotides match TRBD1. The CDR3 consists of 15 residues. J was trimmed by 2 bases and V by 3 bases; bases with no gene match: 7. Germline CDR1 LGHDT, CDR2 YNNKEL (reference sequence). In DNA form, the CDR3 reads TGTGCCAGCAGCCAGACAGGGATCATCACCTACGAGCAGTACTTC. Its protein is CASSQTGIITYEQYF.

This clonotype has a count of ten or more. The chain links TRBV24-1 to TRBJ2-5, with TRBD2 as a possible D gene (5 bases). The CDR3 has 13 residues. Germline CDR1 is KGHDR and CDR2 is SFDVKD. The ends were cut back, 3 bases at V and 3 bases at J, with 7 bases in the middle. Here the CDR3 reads CATSDRGEETQYF. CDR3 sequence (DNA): TGTGCCACCAGTGATCGGGGAGAAGAGACCCAGTACTTC.

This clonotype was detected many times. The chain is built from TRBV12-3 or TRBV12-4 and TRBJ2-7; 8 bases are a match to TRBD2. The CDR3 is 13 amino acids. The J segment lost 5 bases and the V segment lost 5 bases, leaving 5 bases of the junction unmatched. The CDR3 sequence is CASSPDSGDEQYV. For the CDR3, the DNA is TGTGCCAGCAGTCCAGATAGCGGGGACGAGCAGTACGTC.